The 25 T cell receptor beta chains reported below all come from one sample, sequenced in a study of shared clonotypes between healthy human individuals. Repertoires were generated with immunoSEQ multiplex PCR, while TCRdb's copy carries only in-frame clones and drops some. Of under 1 million clones in the sample, 90% to 98% were seen once. Naive CD8 isolation took CD45RO-negative cells positively selected for CCR7 and excluded terminally differentiated effector memory CD45RA+ cells. The sample was naive CD8+ T cells sorted from blood. The receptors stem from a man aged 25-45 years in good health.

The chain joins TRBV7-9 to TRBJ2-2, with 12 bases matching TRBD2. CDR3 length equals 16 residues. J gave up 2 bases and V 5 bases, and 3 bases lay outside the gene matches. CDR1 and CDR2 (germline): SEHNR, FQNEAQ (reference sequence). CDR3 in amino acids: CASSKGLAGNTGELFF. As DNA, the CDR3 is TGTGCCAGCAGCAAAGGACTAGCGGGAAACACCGGGGAGCTGTTTTTT.

The chain links TRBV11-3 to TRBJ2-7, with D unclear. CDR1 is SGHNT and CDR2 is YENEEA in the germline V gene. V lost 0 bases to trimming and J lost 1 base, with 4 bases between them. This CDR3 spans 13 amino acids. CDR3 sequence: CASSLEGSYEQYF. CDR3 in DNA: TGTGCCAGCAGCTTAGAAGGATCCTACGAGCAGTACTTC.

The V gene is TRBV2, the J gene TRBJ2-1; 7 positions agree with TRBD2. The CDR3 runs to 15 residues. From germline, CDR1 is SNHLY and CDR2 FYNNEI. Trimming at V came to 6 bases and at J to 9 bases, leaving 14 bases not matched to a gene. Written as DNA, the CDR3 is TGTGCCAGCAGGATCCCGACTAGCAGTATTCCTGAGCAGTTCTTC. Translated: CASRIPTSSIPEQFF.

The rearrangement joins TRBV11-2 to TRBJ2-1; tentative D call: TRBD2 (6 bases). Trimming removed 0 bases from V and 6 bases from J, with 12 bases in between. The CDR3 length is 15 residues. Looked up from germline, CDR1 is SGHAT and CDR2 is FQNNGV. The CDR3 DNA reads as TGTGCCAGCAGCTTAGATCGGATTAGCGGCAATGAGCAGTTCTTC. This encodes CASSLDRISGNEQFF. The entire variable domain, with the rest obtained from reference TRBV11-2 and TRBJ2-1, is as follows: EAGVAQSPRYKIIEKRQSVAFWCNPISGHATLYWYQQILGQGPKLLIQFQNNGVVDDSQLPKDRFSAERLKGVDSTLKIQPAKLEDSAVYLCASSLDRISGNEQFFGPGTRLTVL.

This rearrangement joins TRBV7-9 to TRBJ2-3, with a possible D match to TRBD2 (6 bases). Trimming took off 5 bases at V and 0 bases at J, with 15 bases between the two ends. Germline V gene lookup returns CDR1 SEHNR and CDR2 FQNEAQ (reference sequence). The CDR3 is made up of 16 amino acids. The CDR3 region has the DNA TGTGCCAGCAGCGAGGGGATAGCGGCTAGCACAGATACGCAGTATTTT. Translating it yields CASSEGIAASTDTQYF.

This clone was observed a single time. This chain uses TRBV9 with TRBJ2-3, with 7 bases fitting TRBD2. Looked up from germline, CDR1 is SGDLS and CDR2 is YYNGEE. V was clipped by 0 bases and J by 4 bases; unmatched bases: 5. CDR3 length: 15 residues. CDR3 protein: CASSVDAGVADTQYF. The CDR3 nucleotides are TGTGCCAGCAGCGTAGATGCGGGAGTAGCAGATACGCAGTATTTT.

This clone was counted between two and nine times. This rearrangement joins TRBV6-5 to TRBJ2-5; 7 nucleotides line up with TRBD2. CDR1 and CDR2 (germline): MNHEY, SVGAGI. With V trimmed by 10 bases and J by 2 bases, 7 bases remained unmatched. This CDR3 comprises 13 residues. Here the CDR3 DNA reads TGTGCCACCTGGGCGGGAGAACAAGAGACCCAGTACTTC. Translating it yields CATWAGEQETQYF.

The chain combines TRBV7-9 with TRBJ1-3, with a possible D match to TRBD1 (5 bases). With 1 base removed from V and 0 bases from J, the gap between germline ends came to 19 bases. The germline gives CDR1 SEHNR, CDR2 FQNEAQ (reference sequence). The CDR3 covers 19 residues. CDR3: CASSLVSVRGPDSGNTIYF. DNA for the CDR3: TGTGCCAGCAGCTTAGTCAGTGTGAGGGGTCCGGACTCTGGAAACACCATATATTTT.

The chain recombines TRBV5-5 with TRBJ2-1; 8 bases match TRBD2. The CDR3 is 16 residues long. Germline V gives CDR1 SGHKS, CDR2 YYEKEE (reference sequence). J lost 8 bases, V lost 3 bases, and 13 bases had no gene match. As DNA, the CDR3 is TGTGCCAGCAGCTCCCAAAGGGGACTAGTCGGCTATGAGCAGTTCTTC. It specifies CASSSQRGLVGYEQFF.

In DNA, the CDR3 is TGTGCCATTGAGGGGGCGGTTGACACCGGGGAGCTGTTTTTT. Protein sequence: CAIEGAVDTGELFF. The chain employs TRBV28 and TRBJ2-2, with 7 bases lining up with TRBD1. The CDR3 totals 14 residues. From germline, CDR1 is MDHEN and CDR2 SYDVKM. V shed 10 bases and J 3 bases; nucleotides not matched to a gene: 8.

The chain joins TRBV6-1 to TRBJ2-1; D could derive from TRBD1 or TRBD2 (6 bases each). Germline V CDR1 and CDR2: MNHNS, SASEGT. The length of the CDR3 is 16 residues. Trimming took off 2 bases at V and 7 bases at J, with 18 bases between the two ends. The CDR3 is CASSEWGAQIQNEQFF. The CDR3 nucleotides are TGTGCCAGCAGTGAATGGGGGGCGCAAATACAAAATGAGCAGTTCTTC.

The chain links TRBV5-6 to TRBJ2-2; D not certain. With 2 bases removed from V and 2 bases from J, the gap between germline ends came to 7 bases. Per germline, CDR1 SGHDT and CDR2 YYEEEE. The CDR3 runs 14 residues. CDR3 coding DNA: TGTGCCAGCAGCTTAAATGGAAACACCGGGGAGCTGTTTTTT. Translating gives CASSLNGNTGELFF.

V and J are TRBV19 and TRBJ1-5; D not resolved. This CDR3 has 14 residues. Looked up from germline, CDR1 is LNHDA and CDR2 is SQIVND (reference sequence). Deletions cut 6 bases from V and 0 bases from J, with 9 bases between. The CDR3 protein is CASRLGVSNQPQHF. The CDR3 DNA is TGTGCCAGTAGGCTCGGTGTTAGCAATCAGCCCCAGCATTTT.

The V and J genes are TRBV11-2 and TRBJ2-7; 7 bases agree with TRBD1. This CDR3 contains 13 residues. Germline CDR1 and CDR2: SGHAT and FQNNGV. V was pared by 5 bases and J by 4 bases, with 5 bases of the junction left unmatched. The CDR3, as DNA: TGTGCCAGCAGCGCAGGGACAGCGTACGAGCAGTACTTC. Its protein is CASSAGTAYEQYF.

This clone has only one observation. The chain recombines TRBV7-9 with TRBJ1-4, with unresolved D. Germline CDR1 is SEHNR and CDR2 is FQNEAQ (reference sequence). The V gene lost 7 bases and the J gene lost 4 bases, with 19 bases spanning the gap. This CDR3 contains 16 residues. CDR3 protein: CASTVITAGINEKLFF. The DNA of the CDR3 is TGTGCCAGCACCGTCATCACCGCAGGAATTAATGAAAAACTGTTTTTT.

The rearrangement links TRBV7-2 to TRBJ2-1; TRBD1 is a possible D gene (5 bases). V was trimmed by 3 bases and J by 2 bases, leaving 8 bases between them. The CDR3 sequence is 14 residues long. From germline, CDR1 is SGHTA and CDR2 FQGNSA. CDR3 loop: CASSFAGTYNEQFF. CDR3 nucleotide sequence: TGTGCCAGCAGCTTTGCAGGGACCTACAATGAGCAGTTCTTC.

The rearrangement joins TRBV7-6 to TRBJ2-7, with 11 positions matching TRBD1. This CDR3 region has 16 residues. Germline V gives CDR1 SGHVS, CDR2 FNYEAQ. V lost 1 base, J lost 5 bases, and 7 bases stayed unmatched. CDR3 loop: CASSLVPRTGGDEQYF. CDR3 bases: TGTGCCAGCAGCTTAGTTCCCCGGACAGGGGGCGACGAGCAGTACTTC. The complete variable domain, with remaining parts taken from reference TRBV7-6 and TRBJ2-7, reads GAGVSQSPRYKVTKRGQDVALRCDPISGHVSLYWYRQALGQGPEFLTYFNYEAQQDKSGLPNDRFSAERPEGSISTLTIQRTEQRDSAMYRCASSLVPRTGGDEQYFGPGTRLTVT.

CDR3 loop: CASGGLDRNTGELFF. CDR3 DNA sequence: TGTGCCAGCGGGGGCCTCGACAGAAACACCGGGGAGCTGTTTTTT. This rearrangement joins TRBV7-9 to TRBJ2-2; D may be TRBD1 (6 bases). The V end was cut by 8 bases, the J end by 2 bases, with 15 bases between. Germline V gene data show CDR1 as SEHNR and CDR2 as FQNEAQ (reference sequence). The CDR3 spans 15 residues.

The chain joins TRBV7-8 to TRBJ2-1; no clear D gene. The CDR3 is 12 amino acids. Germline V gene data show CDR1 as SGHVS and CDR2 as FQNEAQ. The V end was cut by 1 base, the J end by 5 bases, with 3 bases between. CDR3 in DNA: TGTGCCAGCAGCTTAGGGAACAATGAGCAGTTCTTC. Translated: CASSLGNNEQFF.

The V call is TRBV4-1, the J call TRBJ1-1, with D unresolved. V lost 1 base to trimming and J lost 7 bases, with 16 bases between them. CDR3 size: 15 residues. Germline V lookup: CDR1 MGHRA, CDR2 YSYEKL. The CDR3 nucleotides read TGCGCCAGCAGCCAAGGTGGCAGACCTAACCTTGAAGCTTTCTTT. It yields the protein CASSQGGRPNLEAFF.

This chain joins TRBV2 and TRBJ1-2, with no clear D. Trimming pared 8 bases from V and 5 bases from J, leaving 12 bases between. CDR1 is SNHLY, CDR2 FYNNEI, per germline. This CDR3 spans 12 amino acids. Here the CDR3 DNA reads TGTGCCAGCCCTCATCAGACGTATGGCTACACCTTC. Protein sequence: CASPHQTYGYTF.

The genes are TRBV7-9 and TRBJ1-5; D call uncertain. The length of the CDR3 is 13 residues. With 1 base removed from V and 10 bases from J, the gap between germline ends came to 11 bases. Germline V CDR1 and CDR2: SEHNR, FQNEAQ (reference sequence). CDR3 amino acids: CASSLELGIPQHF. The CDR3 nucleotides read TGTGCCAGCAGCTTAGAACTGGGGATACCCCAGCATTTT.

The V and J genes are TRBV5-4 and TRBJ2-1, with a tentative D call TRBD2 (5 bases). V lost 1 base, J lost 4 bases, and 12 bases lay in between. The CDR3 is made up of 15 amino acids. Per the germline V gene, CDR1 is SGHNT and CDR2 is YYREEE (reference sequence). The CDR3 DNA reads as TGTGCCAGCAGCTTGCCGGAGGACTCGTACAATGAGCAGTTCTTC. Its protein product is CASSLPEDSYNEQFF.

On this clone: This specimen includes other DNA sequences encoding the same CDR3. V gene TRBV15 combines with J gene TRBJ1-5; a possible D gene is TRBD1 (5 bases). The CDR3 spans 15 residues. Germline V gives CDR1 LNHNV, CDR2 YYDKDF (reference sequence). The V gene lost 0 bases and the J gene lost 0 bases, with 6 bases spanning the gap. The CDR3, as DNA: TGTGCCACCAGCAGAGACAGGGCTAGCAATCAGCCCCAGCATTTT. Protein product: CATSRDRASNQPQHF.

The chain has TRBV14 and TRBJ2-7; maybe TRBD1 (5 bases). Germline V gives CDR1 SGHDN, CDR2 FVKESK. The CDR3 sequence is 16 residues long. V was pared by 1 base and J by 4 bases, with 17 bases between. CDR3 in amino acids: CASSQVWGREGYEQYF. The CDR3 DNA reads TGTGCCAGCAGCCAAGTCTGGGGCAGGGAAGGATACGAGCAGTACTTC.